The 26 T cell receptor beta chains in this list originate from one sample, sequenced in a study of shared clonotypes between healthy human individuals. Here immunoSEQ multiplex PCR was the method, and the copy in TCRdb shows in-frame clones only, minus some. The sample has about 510,000 clones, 90% to 97% seen once. Sequencing was carried out using naive CD4+ T cells sorted from blood. Subset defined: CD45RA+ positively selected. These receptors were collected from a woman aged 30 to 39 in good health.

The CDR3 DNA sequence: TGTGCCAGCAGCTTAGGGGAAGCCACTGAAGCTTTCTTT. Its translation is CASSLGEATEAFF. V usage is TRBV11-3 and J usage is TRBJ1-1; D gene ambiguous. Germline CDR1 SGHNT, CDR2 YENEEA. The CDR3 loop spans 13 amino acids. Deletions cut 1 base from V and 4 bases from J, with 7 bases between.

The CDR3 DNA follows: TGTGCCAGCAGCCAGGGGGGGGAAGGAGCAGGCGGAAACACCATATATTTT. Translation: CASSQGGEGAGGNTIYF. J is TRBJ1-3 and V is TRBV28; 7 bases are shared with TRBD1. CDR1 is MDHEN, CDR2 SYDVKM, per germline. J lost 4 bases, V lost 6 bases, and 15 bases had no gene match. The CDR3 is 17 residues long.

This sequence joins TRBV19 and TRBJ2-5, with D possibly being TRBD1 (6 bases). This CDR3 is built from 12 residues. CDR1 LNHDA and CDR2 SQIVND come from the germline V gene (reference sequence). V dropped 9 bases and J dropped 4 bases, with 12 bases sitting between them. The CDR3 loop is CASRGPRETQYF. CDR3 DNA: TGTGCCAGCAGGGGCCCCCGAGAGACCCAGTACTTC.

This chain connects TRBV18 to TRBJ1-2, with D maybe TRBD1 (6 bases). Germline V gene lookup returns CDR1 KGHSH and CDR2 LQKENI. This CDR3 is built from 15 residues. V lost 5 bases, J lost 4 bases, and 17 bases lay in between. CDR3 in DNA: TGTGCCAGCTCATCCACAGGGTCCGTGGGCTATGGCTACACCTTC. Translation: CASSSTGSVGYGYTF.

As concerns this clone: The sample carries other DNA sequences with the same CDR3. The V gene is TRBV5-1, the J gene TRBJ1-1; D remains unclear. The V gene lost 0 bases and the J gene lost 2 bases, with 5 bases spanning the gap. The CDR3 has 13 amino acids. Germline values: CDR1 SGHRS, CDR2 YFSETQ. CDR3 region: CASSLEGNTEAFF. The CDR3 DNA reads TGCGCCAGCAGCTTGGAAGGAAACACTGAAGCTTTCTTT.

On this clone itself: The sample has other DNA sequences that encode this CDR3 too. The V gene is TRBV19, the J gene TRBJ2-3; unclear D gene. Germline V gives CDR1 LNHDA, CDR2 SQIVND (reference sequence). V was clipped by 3 bases and J by 5 bases, with 3 bases between them. The CDR3 is 11 residues long. This chain's CDR3 is CASSIKDTQYF. The CDR3 nucleotides read TGTGCCAGTAGTATCAAAGATACGCAGTATTTT.

A remark on this clone: Different DNA sequences within this sample yield the same CDR3. This chain joins TRBV20-1 and TRBJ2-1; D unclear. This CDR3 has 11 residues. Per germline, CDR1 DFQATT and CDR2 SNEGSKA (reference sequence). The germline V and J ends were trimmed by 4 bases and 5 bases, with 6 bases remaining between them. As DNA, the CDR3 is TGCAGTGCTACAGGACACAATGAGCAGTTCTTC. Amino acids: CSATGHNEQFF.

The rearrangement joins TRBV6-5 to TRBJ2-1; tentative D call: TRBD2 (6 bases). This CDR3 has 11 amino acids. The V and J ends lost 5 bases and 11 bases respectively, with 10 bases between them. CDR1 MNHEY and CDR2 SVGAGI come from the germline V gene. For the CDR3, the DNA is TGTGCCAGCAGTAACGGAGGGAAGCAGTTCTTC. This encodes CASSNGGKQFF.

The chain employs TRBV27 and TRBJ2-1; 8 bases map to TRBD2. V was clipped by 7 bases and J by 16 bases; unmatched bases: 18. The CDR3 has 14 residues. CDR1 and CDR2 from the germline V gene are MNHEY and SMNVEV (reference sequence). DNA for the CDR3: TGTGCCAGCAAAAACTCACTAGCGGAGGGATCCTATTTCTTC. It encodes CASKNSLAEGSYFF.

The chain carries TRBV6-1 and TRBJ2-7; D may be TRBD2 (6 bases). This CDR3 comprises 14 residues. V was shortened by 3 bases and J by 7 bases, with 16 bases between the two germline ends. CDR1 and CDR2 from the germline V gene are MNHNS and SASEGT. The CDR3 reads CASSDFYRAGEQYF. CDR3 in DNA: TGTGCCAGCAGTGATTTTTACCGGGCGGGAGAGCAGTACTTC.

In its sample, this clone was seen once. V usage is TRBV7-9 and J usage is TRBJ2-1; 7 bases are shared with TRBD1. Germline V lookup: CDR1 SEHNR, CDR2 FQNEAQ (reference sequence). CDR3 length equals 13 residues. J was trimmed by 2 bases and V by 10 bases; bases with no gene match: 5. The CDR3: CAIPGQTYNEQFF. For the CDR3, the DNA is TGTGCCATTCCGGGACAGACCTACAATGAGCAGTTCTTC.

The chain is built from TRBV6-1 and TRBJ2-2, with TRBD2 as a possible D gene (5 bases). With 7 bases removed from V and 0 bases from J, the gap between germline ends came to 9 bases. The CDR3 is made up of 14 amino acids. The germline gives CDR1 MNHNS, CDR2 SASEGT. The CDR3 sequence is CASIPGTNTGELFF. CDR3 in DNA: TGTGCCAGCATCCCCGGGACGAACACCGGGGAGCTGTTTTTT.

The gene calls are TRBV19 and TRBJ2-7; 11 positions agree with TRBD2. The length of the CDR3 is 15 residues. J lost 4 bases, V lost 6 bases, and 8 bases had no gene match. The V gene's germline CDR1 is LNHDA and CDR2 SQIVND (reference sequence). CDR3 protein: CASSTSGSIGYEQYF. CDR3 coding DNA: TGTGCCAGTAGCACTAGCGGGAGTATAGGGTACGAGCAGTACTTC.

The V gene is TRBV10-1, the J gene TRBJ2-3; no definite D call. The V gene lost 3 bases and the J gene lost 3 bases, with 7 bases spanning the gap. Germline CDR1 WNHNN, CDR2 SYGVQD (reference sequence). The CDR3 runs 13 residues. This CDR3 reads CASSDHVTDTQYF. CDR3 nucleotides: TGCGCCAGCAGTGACCATGTTACAGATACGCAGTATTTT.

The V call is TRBV4-1, the J call TRBJ1-5, with a weak D call TRBD1 (6 bases). The germline gives CDR1 MGHRA, CDR2 YSYEKL. The CDR3 is made up of 20 amino acids. V was shortened by 3 bases and J by 0 bases, with 24 bases between the two germline ends. The CDR3 is CASSHPTTGDALHSNQPQHF. The CDR3 region has the DNA TGCGCCAGCAGCCATCCAACGACAGGTGACGCTTTACATAGCAATCAGCCCCAGCATTTT.

This rearrangement joins TRBV5-4 to TRBJ2-2; tentatively, D is TRBD1 (5 bases). This CDR3 contains 15 residues. The V gene lost 3 bases and the J gene lost 3 bases, with 12 bases spanning the gap. Per germline, CDR1 SGHNT and CDR2 YYREEE (reference sequence). CDR3 protein: CASSYGQLDTGELFF. The CDR3 DNA follows: TGTGCCAGCAGCTACGGACAACTCGACACCGGGGAGCTGTTTTTT.

The chain has TRBV11-1 and TRBJ1-5, with 7 positions matching TRBD1. Trimming removed 4 bases from V and 5 bases from J; junction bases left unmatched: 2. There are 13 residues in the CDR3. Germline assignment: CDR1 SGHAT and CDR2 FQDESV (reference sequence). The CDR3 region has the DNA TGTGCCAGCAGCTCCGGGACAGATCAGCCCCAGCATTTT. This translates into CASSSGTDQPQHF.

The CDR3 sequence is CASAGSVFPLNYGYTF. The CDR3 nucleotides are TGTGCCTCAGCGGGTTCAGTATTTCCCCTGAACTATGGCTACACCTTC. The V and J genes are TRBV28 and TRBJ1-2; D gene unclear. Trimming took 11 bases from V and 2 from J, leaving 24 bases between them. Per the germline V gene, CDR1 is MDHEN and CDR2 is SYDVKM. The CDR3 is 16 amino acids.

This chain connects TRBV19 to TRBJ2-1; 11 bases fit TRBD2. Germline CDR1 and CDR2: LNHDA and SQIVND (reference sequence). V lost 5 bases, J lost 6 bases, and 6 bases stayed unmatched. The CDR3 is 15 residues long. The chain's CDR3 is CASSGSGRAGNEQFF. CDR3 sequence (DNA): TGTGCCAGTAGTGGTAGCGGGAGGGCCGGCAATGAGCAGTTCTTC.

V gene TRBV5-1 combines with J gene TRBJ2-7; D is unresolved. V lost 4 bases to trimming and J lost 0 bases, with 17 bases between them. This CDR3 is 16 amino acids long. Germline V gene lookup returns CDR1 SGHRS and CDR2 YFSETQ. The CDR3 spells CASSVDLTRSSYEQYF. The CDR3 DNA is TGCGCCAGCAGCGTAGACTTGACAAGGAGCTCCTACGAGCAGTACTTC. The variable domain in full, completed from reference TRBV5-1 and TRBJ2-7, reads KAGVTQTPRYLIKTRGQQVTLSCSPISGHRSVSWYQQTPGQGLQFLFEYFSETQRNKGNFPGRFSGRQFSNSRSEMNVSTLELGDSALYLCASSVDLTRSSYEQYFGPGTRLTVT.

This sequence joins TRBV10-3 and TRBJ2-2; 9 positions match TRBD1. The germline CDR1 and CDR2 sequences are ENHRY and SYGVKD. V dropped 6 bases and J dropped 2; count of bases not matched to a gene: 4. This CDR3 has 15 residues. The CDR3 nucleotides read TGTGCCATCAGCGGACAGGGGATCAACACCGGGGAGCTGTTTTTT. It codes for CAISGQGINTGELFF.

The chain employs TRBV29-1 and TRBJ1-4; D is uncertain. Germline CDR1 SQVTM, CDR2 ANQGSEA. This CDR3 comprises 13 residues. V was cut by 6 bases and J by 8 bases, with 16 bases left in between. The CDR3 bases are TGCAGCGTATCAGGAGAAGATGGCGAAAAACTGTTTTTT. It codes for CSVSGEDGEKLFF.

The V call is TRBV11-3, the J call TRBJ2-5; TRBD1 agrees at 12 bases. J gave up 3 bases and V 6 bases, and 8 bases lay outside the gene matches. Germline CDR1 SGHNT, CDR2 YENEEA. CDR3 size: 16 residues. CDR3 amino acids: CASSLGDRGQEETQYF. The CDR3 nucleotides are TGTGCCAGCAGTTTGGGGGACAGGGGGCAGGAAGAGACCCAGTACTTC.

The chain uses TRBV27 and TRBJ2-1; 11 bases line up with TRBD2. This CDR3 has 14 amino acids. V shed 6 bases and J 5 bases; nucleotides not matched to a gene: 3. Germline lookup yields CDR1 MNHEY and CDR2 SMNVEV (reference sequence). The CDR3 region is CASRLAGGHNEQFF. The CDR3 DNA follows: TGTGCCAGCAGGTTAGCGGGAGGGCACAATGAGCAGTTCTTC.

The rearrangement uses TRBV6-5 and TRBJ1-5; D not resolved. The germline V gene encodes CDR1 MNHEY and CDR2 SVGAGI. V shed 5 bases and J shed 1 base, with 6 bases lying between them. This CDR3 spans 13 amino acids. The CDR3 DNA sequence: TGTGCCAGCAGTATAGACAGCAATCAGCCCCAGCATTTT. This codes for CASSIDSNQPQHF.

This rearrangement joins TRBV9 to TRBJ2-1, with 9 bases aligning to TRBD2. Trimming cost V 5 bases and J 3 bases; bases outside gene matches: 6. The CDR3 covers 15 residues. Germline assignment: CDR1 SGDLS and CDR2 YYNGEE. CDR3 sequence: CASSIAGAVYNEQFF. CDR3 nucleotides: TGTGCCAGCAGTATAGCGGGAGCCGTCTACAATGAGCAGTTCTTC. Full variable domain (remainder filled in from reference TRBV9 and TRBJ2-1): DSGVTQTPKHLITATGQRVTLRCSPRSGDLSVYWYQQSLDQGLQFLIQYYNGEERAKGNILERFSAQQFPDLHSELNLSSLELGDSALYFCASSIAGAVYNEQFFGPGTRLTVL.